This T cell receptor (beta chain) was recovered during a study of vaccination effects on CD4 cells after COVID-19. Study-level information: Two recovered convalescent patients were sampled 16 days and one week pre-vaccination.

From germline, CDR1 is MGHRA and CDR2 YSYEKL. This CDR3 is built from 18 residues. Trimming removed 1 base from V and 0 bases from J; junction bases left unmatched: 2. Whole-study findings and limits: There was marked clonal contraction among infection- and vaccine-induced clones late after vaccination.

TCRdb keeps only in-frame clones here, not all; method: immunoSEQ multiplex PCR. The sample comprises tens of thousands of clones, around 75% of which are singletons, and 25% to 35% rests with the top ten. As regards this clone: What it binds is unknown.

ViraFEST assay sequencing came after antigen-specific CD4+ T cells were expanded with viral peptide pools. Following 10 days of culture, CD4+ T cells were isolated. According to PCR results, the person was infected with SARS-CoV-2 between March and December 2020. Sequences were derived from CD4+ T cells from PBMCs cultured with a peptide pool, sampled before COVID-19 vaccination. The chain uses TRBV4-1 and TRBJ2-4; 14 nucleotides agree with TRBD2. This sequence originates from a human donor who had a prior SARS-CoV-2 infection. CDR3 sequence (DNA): TGCGCCAGCAGCCAAGGACTAGCGGGAGGGCTAGCCAAAAACATTCAGTACTTC. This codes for CASSQGLAGGLAKNIQYF.